The clone carrying this T cell receptor (beta chain) was counted ten times or more. The sample belongs to a study of patients with pleural tuberculosis. There are 15 residues in the CDR3. Trimming stripped 4 bases from V and 1 base from J, with 13 bases between. CDR1 is LNHDA and CDR2 is SQIVND in the germline V gene (reference sequence). TCRdb ran MiXCR on the reads and lists one entry per CDR3 protein. In the table there are tens of thousands of distinct CDR3 sequences, under 20% of which are singletons. The rearrangement links TRBV19 to TRBJ1-1; possible D gene TRBD1, 6 bases. The sequence derives from a human donor with pleural tuberculosis. The specimen sequenced was peripheral blood. In DNA form, the CDR3 reads TGTGCCAGTAGTACCTCGGGACACCCGAACACTGAAGCTTTCTTT. Translating gives CASSTSGHPNTEAFF.